Given below is one T cell receptor (beta chain) in context. Its antigen is not known. PCR employed 60 Vbeta and 13 Jbeta primers. Assay: immunoSEQ multiplex PCR; the TCRdb copy retains only in-frame clones and omits some. The sample lists around 150,000 clones, 8.9% occurring once. This sample stems from a study of cytomegalovirus exposure and HLA in healthy donors. General study findings and limits: The authors later linked a missense DCLRE1C variant to TCR beta V- and J-gene trimming. Altogether, 150 to 200 TCR beta chains were recorded as cytomegalovirus-associated.

This CDR3 has 15 residues. Germline V CDR1 and CDR2: SGHTA, FQGNSA. V dropped 1 base and J dropped 6 bases, with 15 bases sitting between them. The chain is built from TRBV7-2 and TRBJ1-2, with D perhaps matching TRBD1 (6 bases). The clonotype originates from a woman in her 40s in good health and CMV-seropositive. Sample: PBMCs. CDR3 bases: TGTGCCAGCAGCTTAGGGCAGGGGAATGTCGATGGCTACACCTTC. Amino acids: CASSLGQGNVDGYTF.